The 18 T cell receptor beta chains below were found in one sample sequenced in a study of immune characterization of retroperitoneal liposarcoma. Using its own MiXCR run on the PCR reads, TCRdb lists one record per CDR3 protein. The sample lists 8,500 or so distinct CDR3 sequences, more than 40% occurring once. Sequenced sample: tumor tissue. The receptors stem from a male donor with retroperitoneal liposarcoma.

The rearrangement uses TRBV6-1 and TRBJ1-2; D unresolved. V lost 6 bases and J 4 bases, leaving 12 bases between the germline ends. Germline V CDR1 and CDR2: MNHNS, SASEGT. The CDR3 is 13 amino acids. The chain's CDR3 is CASSTRLGYGYTF. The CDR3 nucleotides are TGTGCCAGCAGCACCCGCCTAGGCTATGGCTACACCTTC.

CDR3 DNA: TGTGCCAGCAGTCCATCAGGGGGCCGCTACAATGAGCAGTTCTTC. Translating it yields CASSPSGGRYNEQFF. J is TRBJ2-1 and V is TRBV27; 8 positions match TRBD1. CDR1 and CDR2 (germline): MNHEY, SMNVEV (reference sequence). Trimming cost V 5 bases and J 3 bases; bases outside gene matches: 6. The CDR3 runs to 15 residues.

The CDR3 reads CASSGTGGLNEQFF. The CDR3 coding sequence is TGTGCCAGCAGTGGAACAGGGGGATTAAATGAGCAGTTCTTC. The V and J genes are TRBV6-1 and TRBJ2-1; 8 positions match TRBD1. This CDR3 has 14 amino acids. Per the germline V gene, CDR1 is MNHNS and CDR2 is SASEGT. Trimming at V came to 4 bases and at J to 7 bases, leaving 6 bases not matched to a gene.

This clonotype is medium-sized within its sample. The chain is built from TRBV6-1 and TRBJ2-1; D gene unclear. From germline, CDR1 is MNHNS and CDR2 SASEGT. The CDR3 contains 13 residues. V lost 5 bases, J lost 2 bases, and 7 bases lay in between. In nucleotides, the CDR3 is TGTGCCAGCAGTTTCTCAACCTACAATGAGCAGTTCTTC. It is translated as CASSFSTYNEQFF.

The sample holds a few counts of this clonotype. For the CDR3, the DNA is TGTGCCAGCAGTGAAACAGGGGGGACCTACGAGCAGTTCTTC. Its translation: CASSETGGTYEQFF. The chain combines TRBV6-1 with TRBJ2-1; 8 bases agree with TRBD1. Per the germline V gene, CDR1 is MNHNS and CDR2 is SASEGT. The CDR3 has 14 residues. V shed 2 bases and J 10 bases; nucleotides not matched to a gene: 7.

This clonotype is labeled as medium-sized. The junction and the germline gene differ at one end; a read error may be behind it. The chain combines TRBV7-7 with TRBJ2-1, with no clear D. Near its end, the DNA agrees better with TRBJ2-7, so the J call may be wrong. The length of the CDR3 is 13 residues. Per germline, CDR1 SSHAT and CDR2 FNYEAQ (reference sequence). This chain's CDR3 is CASSLRELGEQYF. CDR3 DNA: TGTGCTAGCAGCTTAAGGGAATTGGGTGAGCAGTACTTC.

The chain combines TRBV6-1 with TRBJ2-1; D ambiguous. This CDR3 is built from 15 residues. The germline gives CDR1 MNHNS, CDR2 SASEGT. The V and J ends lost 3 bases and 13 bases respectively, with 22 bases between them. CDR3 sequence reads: CASSDTEAYQETQFF. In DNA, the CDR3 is TGTGCCAGCAGTGACACCGAGGCGTACCAAGAGACCCAGTTCTTC.

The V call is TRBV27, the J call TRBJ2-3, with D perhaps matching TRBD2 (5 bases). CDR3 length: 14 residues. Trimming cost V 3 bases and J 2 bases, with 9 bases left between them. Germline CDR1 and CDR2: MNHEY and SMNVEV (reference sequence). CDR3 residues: CASSLGGFTDTQYF. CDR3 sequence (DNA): TGTGCCAGCAGTTTGGGCGGGTTCACAGATACGCAGTATTTT.

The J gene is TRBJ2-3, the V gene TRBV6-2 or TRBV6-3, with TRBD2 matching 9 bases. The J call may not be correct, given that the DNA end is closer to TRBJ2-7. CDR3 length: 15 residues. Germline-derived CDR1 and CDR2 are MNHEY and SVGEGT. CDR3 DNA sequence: TGTGCCAGCAGCCCCCCGGGACTAGCCACCTACGAGCAGTACTTC. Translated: CASSPPGLATYEQYF.

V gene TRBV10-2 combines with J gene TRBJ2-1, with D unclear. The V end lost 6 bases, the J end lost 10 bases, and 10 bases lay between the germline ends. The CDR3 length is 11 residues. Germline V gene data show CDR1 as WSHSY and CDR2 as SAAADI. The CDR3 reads CASSHTSEQFF. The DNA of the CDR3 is TGCGCCAGCAGCCACACCAGCGAGCAGTTCTTC.

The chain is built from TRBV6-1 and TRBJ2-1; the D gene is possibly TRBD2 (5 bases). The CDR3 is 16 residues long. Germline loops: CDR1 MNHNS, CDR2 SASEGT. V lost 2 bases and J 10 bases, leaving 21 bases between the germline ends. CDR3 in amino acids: CASSEYALASSYEQFF. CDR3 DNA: TGTGCCAGCAGTGAATATGCGCTAGCCAGCTCCTACGAGCAGTTCTTC.

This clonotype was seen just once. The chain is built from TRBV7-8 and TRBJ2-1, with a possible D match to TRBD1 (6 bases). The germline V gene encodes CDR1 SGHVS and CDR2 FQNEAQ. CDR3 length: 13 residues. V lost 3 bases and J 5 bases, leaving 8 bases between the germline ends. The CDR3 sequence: CASSFGQNNEQFF. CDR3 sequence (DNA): TGTGCCAGCAGCTTTGGACAGAACAATGAGCAGTTCTTC.

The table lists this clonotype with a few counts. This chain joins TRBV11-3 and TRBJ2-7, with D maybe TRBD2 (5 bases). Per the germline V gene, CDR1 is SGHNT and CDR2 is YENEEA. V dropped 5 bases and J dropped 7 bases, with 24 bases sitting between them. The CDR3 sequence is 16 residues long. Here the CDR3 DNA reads TGTGCCAGCAGCCGAGAGGGCACGGCAGAATACAATGAGCAGTACTTC. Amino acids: CASSREGTAEYNEQYF. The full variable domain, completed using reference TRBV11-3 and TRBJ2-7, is EAGVVQSPRYKIIEKKQPVAFWCNPISGHNTLYWYLQNLGQGPELLIRYENEEAVDDSQLPKDRFSAERLKGVDSTLKIQPAELGDSAVYLCASSREGTAEYNEQYFGPGTRLTVT.

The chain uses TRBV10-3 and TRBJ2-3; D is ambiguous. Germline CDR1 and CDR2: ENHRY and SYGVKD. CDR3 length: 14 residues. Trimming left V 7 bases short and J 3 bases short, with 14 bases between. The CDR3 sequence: CAITELAGTDTQYF. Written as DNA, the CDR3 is TGTGCCATCACGGAACTTGCCGGGACAGATACGCAGTATTTT.

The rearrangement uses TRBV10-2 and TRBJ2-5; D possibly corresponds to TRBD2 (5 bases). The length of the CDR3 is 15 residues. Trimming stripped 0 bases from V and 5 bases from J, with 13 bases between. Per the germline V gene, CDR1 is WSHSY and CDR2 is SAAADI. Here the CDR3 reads CASSESERVLETQYF. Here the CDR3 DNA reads TGCGCCAGCAGTGAGTCCGAGAGGGTTCTGGAGACCCAGTACTTC.

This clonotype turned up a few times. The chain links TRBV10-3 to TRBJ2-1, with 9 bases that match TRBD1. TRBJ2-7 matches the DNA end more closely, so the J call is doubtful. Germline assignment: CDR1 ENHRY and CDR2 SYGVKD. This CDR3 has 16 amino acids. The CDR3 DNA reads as TGTGCCATCAGTGAGTTTGGACAGGGGACAACCTACGAGCAGTACTTC. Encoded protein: CAISEFGQGTTYEQYF.

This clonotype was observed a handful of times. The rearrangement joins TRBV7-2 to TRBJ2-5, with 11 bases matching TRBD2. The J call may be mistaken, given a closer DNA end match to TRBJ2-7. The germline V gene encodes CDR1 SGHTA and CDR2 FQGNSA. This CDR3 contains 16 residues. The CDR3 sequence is CASSSLTSGATYEQYF. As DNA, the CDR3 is TGTGCCAGCAGCTCGCTGACTAGCGGGGCGACCTACGAGCAGTACTTC.

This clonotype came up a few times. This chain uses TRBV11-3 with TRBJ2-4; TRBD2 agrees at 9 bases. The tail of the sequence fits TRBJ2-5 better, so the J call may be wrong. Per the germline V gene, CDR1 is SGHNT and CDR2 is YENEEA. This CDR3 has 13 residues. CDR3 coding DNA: TGTGCCAGCAGCCGAGGGACTAGCTGGACCCAGTACTTC. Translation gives CASSRGTSWTQYF.